This is a list of T cell receptor beta chains from one sample in a study of OX40 agonist ivuxolimab in advanced cancers. Using immunoSEQ multiplex PCR, the repertoire was profiled, and TCRdb retains in-frame clones only, with some absent. The sample has 95,000 to 120,000 clones; around 93% are singletons. The material sequenced was CD4+ or CD8+ T cells sorted from blood, taken in a trial of the OX40 agonist ivuxolimab. The origin of the receptors is an adult with an advanced solid tumor such as melanoma, head and neck, liver or kidney cancer. Each CDR3 is given with its conserved first and last residue. The D gene is left open where the match is weak. Not all rows give a size; the values are once, few, many and, for expanded clones, a class.

D	length	size	J	V	CDR3	DNA
TRBD1	14	-	TRBJ2-7	TRBV2	CASRRTGQTYEQYF	TGTGCCAGCAGGCGCACGGGACAGACCTACGAGCAGTACTTC
-	12	-	TRBJ1-2	TRBV7-9	CASSVTGYGYTF	TGTGCCAGCAGCGTAACAGGGTATGGCTACACCTTC
-	14	-	TRBJ1-1	TRBV2	CASSEQDYGDEAFF	TGTGCCAGCAGTGAACAAGATTATGGAGATGAAGCTTTCTTT
-	16	-	TRBJ2-1	TRBV9	CASTLLTGTAYNEQFF	TGTGCCAGCACCCTATTGACGGGGACGGCCTACAATGAGCAGTTCTTC
-	13	-	TRBJ1-2	TRBV6-1	CASYEGYYYGYTF	TGTGCCAGCTACGAGGGTTATTACTATGGCTACACCTTC
TRBD2	15	-	TRBJ2-1	TRBV5-1	CASSPAGASYNEQFF	TGCGCCAGCTCCCCAGCGGGAGCGTCCTACAATGAGCAGTTCTTC
TRBD1	12	-	TRBJ1-2	TRBV29-1	CSVRQGAVGYTF	TGCAGCGTTCGACAGGGGGCAGTAGGCTACACCTTC
TRBD1	16	-	TRBJ2-3	TRBV7-2	CASSPWTGASTDTQYF	TGTGCCAGCAGCCCATGGACAGGAGCTAGCACAGATACGCAGTATTTT
TRBD2	16	-	TRBJ2-1	TRBV19	CASSGLGLAGGNEQFF	TGTGCCAGTAGTGGACTGGGACTAGCGGGAGGAAATGAGCAGTTCTTC
-	14	-	TRBJ1-5	TRBV6-1	CASLYRATHQPQHF	TGTGCCAGCTTATACAGGGCAACTCATCAGCCCCAGCATTTT
-	15	once	TRBJ2-1	TRBV7-9	CASSLVGVRNNEQFF	TGTGCCAGCAGCTTAGTAGGGGTCAGGAACAATGAGCAGTTCTTC
-	14	-	TRBJ2-7	TRBV18	CASSLQGGGGEQYF	TGTGCCAGCTCACTGCAGGGAGGAGGAGGCGAGCAGTACTTC
-	17	-	TRBJ2-5	TRBV5-4	CASSLRSGGQEIGPQYF	TGTGCCAGCAGCTTGAGATCCGGGGGCCAAGAAATCGGGCCCCAGTACTTC
-	16	-	TRBJ1-1	TRBV13	CASSSKRTVGNTEAFF	TGTGCCAGCAGCTCGAAAAGGACAGTTGGGAACACTGAAGCTTTCTTT